The next 17 T cell receptor beta chains were all read from a single sample in a study of T cells in Graves' hyperthyroidism and ophthalmopathy. Amplification yielded TCR beta CDR3 regions, with RNA transcripts as the source. HTBI primers were employed in a first-round RT-PCR of the TCR CDR3. TCRdb passed the multiplex PCR reads through MiXCR, listing each CDR3 protein once. The top ten hold around 25% of the sample, which has 380,000 or so distinct CDR3 sequences, about 15% seen once. Material: blood. These receptors all come from a woman in her twenties or thirties with Graves' hyperthyroidism.

This clonotype was seen ten or more times. The chain couples TRBV20-1 to TRBJ1-4; 7 nucleotides align to TRBD1. CDR1 and CDR2 from the germline V gene are DFQATT and SNEGSKA (reference sequence). The CDR3 runs to 13 residues. The junction had 11 bases not matched to a gene; V was cut back by 4 bases and J by 12 bases. This CDR3 is CSANPQDREELFF. DNA for the CDR3: TGCAGTGCTAATCCTCAAGACAGGGAGGAACTGTTTTTT.

The chain recombines TRBV12-3 or TRBV12-4 with TRBJ2-4, with D possibly being TRBD1 (6 bases). The V gene lost 8 bases and the J gene lost 6 bases, with 20 bases spanning the gap. This CDR3 region has 15 residues. DNA of the CDR3: TGTGCCAGCGGATCCATCCAAAACAGGGCAAACATTCAGTACTTC. It specifies CASGSIQNRANIQYF.

The J gene is TRBJ1-1, the V gene TRBV5-6; perhaps TRBD1 as D (6 bases). V lost 7 bases and J lost 4, with 14 bases in between. The CDR3 length is 13 residues. Germline CDR1 SGHDT, CDR2 YYEEEE. The CDR3 loop is CASRPWGPTEAFF. The CDR3 DNA sequence: TGTGCCAGCCGCCCCTGGGGGCCCACTGAAGCTTTCTTT.

This sequence joins TRBV28 and TRBJ1-2, with D perhaps matching TRBD1 (5 bases). The germline V and J ends were trimmed by 5 bases and 3 bases, with 13 bases remaining between them. This CDR3 has 14 residues. Germline values: CDR1 MDHEN, CDR2 SYDVKM. Here the CDR3 DNA reads TGTGCCAGCAGTATCAGTGGGGACTACTATGGCTACACCTTC. This sequence encodes CASSISGDYYGYTF.

V is TRBV29-1 and J is TRBJ1-1, with D tentatively TRBD1 (6 bases). V was pared by 6 bases and J by 0 bases, with 11 bases between. The germline V gene encodes CDR1 SQVTM and CDR2 ANQGSEA. This CDR3 spans 13 amino acids. CDR3 amino acids: CSVNREMNTEAFF. The DNA of the CDR3 is TGCAGCGTCAACAGGGAAATGAACACTGAAGCTTTCTTT.

This clonotype was observed a handful of times. The V gene is TRBV20-1, the J gene TRBJ1-2; D perhaps matches TRBD1 (5 bases). The CDR3 spans 15 residues. V was pared by 3 bases and J by 5 bases, with 19 bases between. The germline V gene encodes CDR1 DFQATT and CDR2 SNEGSKA (reference sequence). In nucleotides, the CDR3 is TGCAGTGCTAGTATTCTAGGGACTGATGATTATGGCTACACCTTC. This translates into CSASILGTDDYGYTF.

This clonotype occurred many times. The rearrangement links TRBV7-9 to TRBJ1-1; D is unresolved. Trimming stripped 5 bases from V and 3 bases from J, with 16 bases between. Germline assignment: CDR1 SEHNR and CDR2 FQNEAQ (reference sequence). This CDR3 is built from 15 residues. In DNA form, the CDR3 reads TGTGCCAGCAGCCCTCGGATGGCCCGACACACTGAAGCTTTCTTT. This gives the protein CASSPRMARHTEAFF.

This clonotype was recorded at least ten times. The rearrangement joins TRBV6-1 to TRBJ2-7; TRBD2 aligns across 8 bases. The CDR3 loop spans 13 amino acids. With 8 bases clipped from V and 2 bases from J, the junction kept 5 bases outside the gene matches. The germline gives CDR1 MNHNS, CDR2 SASEGT. Written as DNA, the CDR3 is TGTGCCAGCCGTACTAGCGGCACCTACGAGCAGTACTTC. Translated: CASRTSGTYEQYF.

Many counts were recorded for this clonotype. This rearrangement joins TRBV6-5 to TRBJ2-5, with 7 bases identical to TRBD2. This CDR3 has 13 amino acids. J lost 5 bases, V lost 1 base, and 1 base had no gene match. Per germline, CDR1 MNHEY and CDR2 SVGAGI. DNA of the CDR3: TGTGCCAGCAGTTACTACGGGAGGGAGACCCAGTACTTC. Translating gives CASSYYGRETQYF.

Concerning this clonotype: A read error may produce the germline difference seen at one junction end. The rearrangement joins TRBV7-7 to TRBJ2-1; possible D gene TRBD2, 6 bases. CDR1 SSHAT and CDR2 FNYEAQ come from the germline V gene (reference sequence). The CDR3 extends over 15 amino acids. In DNA form, the CDR3 reads TGTGCTAGCAGCTCCGGCCTTAGCGGAGCCAATGAGCAGTTCTTC. Translating gives CASSSGLSGANEQFF.

This clonotype was recorded at least ten times. The chain employs TRBV20-1 and TRBJ2-7; D unresolved. V dropped 4 bases and J dropped 5 bases, with 27 bases sitting between them. The CDR3 has 17 amino acids. Looked up from germline, CDR1 is DFQATT and CDR2 is SNEGSKA (reference sequence). CDR3 protein: CSATLQPLKGRADEQYF. The DNA for the CDR3 is TGCAGTGCTACACTCCAGCCCCTAAAGGGTCGTGCGGACGAGCAGTACTTC.

This clonotype was seen repeatedly, ten times or more. The CDR3 reads CATSRAGTGNTEAFF. The CDR3 DNA follows: TGTGCCACCAGCCGAGCTGGGACAGGGAACACTGAAGCTTTCTTT. V and J are TRBV15 and TRBJ1-1; TRBD1 agrees at 8 bases. The CDR3 runs to 15 residues. Germline-derived CDR1 and CDR2 are LNHNV and YYDKDF (reference sequence). Trimming took 5 bases from V and 1 from J; bases not matched to a gene: 6.

This clonotype has only a few counts. This sequence joins TRBV5-4 and TRBJ2-3, with D maybe TRBD2 (6 bases). Trimming pared 1 base from V and 0 bases from J, leaving 15 bases between. CDR1 and CDR2 from the germline V gene are SGHNT and YYREEE (reference sequence). The CDR3 is 17 residues long. The CDR3 region has the DNA TGTGCCAGCAGCTTGAGGCGGGGTGCGACTAGCACAGATACGCAGTATTTT. It yields the protein CASSLRRGATSTDTQYF.

This clonotype was found many times. The CDR3 loop is CASSHPMGRVWEQYF. The CDR3 bases are TGTGCCAGCAGTCACCCTATGGGCAGGGTATGGGAGCAGTACTTC. The rearrangement joins TRBV2 to TRBJ2-7, with a weak D call TRBD1 (5 bases). Germline V gene sequence: CDR1 SNHLY, CDR2 FYNNEI. V was trimmed by 5 bases and J by 7 bases, leaving 21 bases between them. The CDR3 contains 15 residues.

This clonotype came up many times. The gene calls are TRBV12-3 or TRBV12-4 and TRBJ2-7, with D unresolved. This CDR3 comprises 11 residues. Trimming stripped 8 bases from V and 6 bases from J, with 11 bases between. As DNA, the CDR3 is TGTGCCAGCGCGAAGGGTTCCGAGCAGTACTTC. Translated, it gives CASAKGSEQYF.

The table lists this clonotype with a few counts. This chain connects TRBV28 to TRBJ2-5; TRBD2 might be the D (6 bases). Deletions cut 5 bases from V and 5 bases from J, with 24 bases between. The CDR3 has 17 residues. CDR1 is MDHEN and CDR2 is SYDVKM in the germline V gene. The CDR3 coding sequence is TGTGCCAGCAGTCTGCCGCCCGGGACTGAACTTTGGGAGACCCAGTACTTC. It is translated as CASSLPPGTELWETQYF.

This rearrangement joins TRBV7-9 to TRBJ1-6, with TRBD1 matching over 8 bases. CDR1 and CDR2 from the germline V gene are SEHNR and FQNEAQ (reference sequence). Losses at the gene ends were 5 bases for V and 5 bases for J; bases not matched to a gene: 8. This CDR3 comprises 16 residues. CDR3 nucleotides: TGTGCCAGCAGCAACTCAGGGGGCGCGCATAATTCACCCCTCCACTTT. The encoded protein is CASSNSGGAHNSPLHF.